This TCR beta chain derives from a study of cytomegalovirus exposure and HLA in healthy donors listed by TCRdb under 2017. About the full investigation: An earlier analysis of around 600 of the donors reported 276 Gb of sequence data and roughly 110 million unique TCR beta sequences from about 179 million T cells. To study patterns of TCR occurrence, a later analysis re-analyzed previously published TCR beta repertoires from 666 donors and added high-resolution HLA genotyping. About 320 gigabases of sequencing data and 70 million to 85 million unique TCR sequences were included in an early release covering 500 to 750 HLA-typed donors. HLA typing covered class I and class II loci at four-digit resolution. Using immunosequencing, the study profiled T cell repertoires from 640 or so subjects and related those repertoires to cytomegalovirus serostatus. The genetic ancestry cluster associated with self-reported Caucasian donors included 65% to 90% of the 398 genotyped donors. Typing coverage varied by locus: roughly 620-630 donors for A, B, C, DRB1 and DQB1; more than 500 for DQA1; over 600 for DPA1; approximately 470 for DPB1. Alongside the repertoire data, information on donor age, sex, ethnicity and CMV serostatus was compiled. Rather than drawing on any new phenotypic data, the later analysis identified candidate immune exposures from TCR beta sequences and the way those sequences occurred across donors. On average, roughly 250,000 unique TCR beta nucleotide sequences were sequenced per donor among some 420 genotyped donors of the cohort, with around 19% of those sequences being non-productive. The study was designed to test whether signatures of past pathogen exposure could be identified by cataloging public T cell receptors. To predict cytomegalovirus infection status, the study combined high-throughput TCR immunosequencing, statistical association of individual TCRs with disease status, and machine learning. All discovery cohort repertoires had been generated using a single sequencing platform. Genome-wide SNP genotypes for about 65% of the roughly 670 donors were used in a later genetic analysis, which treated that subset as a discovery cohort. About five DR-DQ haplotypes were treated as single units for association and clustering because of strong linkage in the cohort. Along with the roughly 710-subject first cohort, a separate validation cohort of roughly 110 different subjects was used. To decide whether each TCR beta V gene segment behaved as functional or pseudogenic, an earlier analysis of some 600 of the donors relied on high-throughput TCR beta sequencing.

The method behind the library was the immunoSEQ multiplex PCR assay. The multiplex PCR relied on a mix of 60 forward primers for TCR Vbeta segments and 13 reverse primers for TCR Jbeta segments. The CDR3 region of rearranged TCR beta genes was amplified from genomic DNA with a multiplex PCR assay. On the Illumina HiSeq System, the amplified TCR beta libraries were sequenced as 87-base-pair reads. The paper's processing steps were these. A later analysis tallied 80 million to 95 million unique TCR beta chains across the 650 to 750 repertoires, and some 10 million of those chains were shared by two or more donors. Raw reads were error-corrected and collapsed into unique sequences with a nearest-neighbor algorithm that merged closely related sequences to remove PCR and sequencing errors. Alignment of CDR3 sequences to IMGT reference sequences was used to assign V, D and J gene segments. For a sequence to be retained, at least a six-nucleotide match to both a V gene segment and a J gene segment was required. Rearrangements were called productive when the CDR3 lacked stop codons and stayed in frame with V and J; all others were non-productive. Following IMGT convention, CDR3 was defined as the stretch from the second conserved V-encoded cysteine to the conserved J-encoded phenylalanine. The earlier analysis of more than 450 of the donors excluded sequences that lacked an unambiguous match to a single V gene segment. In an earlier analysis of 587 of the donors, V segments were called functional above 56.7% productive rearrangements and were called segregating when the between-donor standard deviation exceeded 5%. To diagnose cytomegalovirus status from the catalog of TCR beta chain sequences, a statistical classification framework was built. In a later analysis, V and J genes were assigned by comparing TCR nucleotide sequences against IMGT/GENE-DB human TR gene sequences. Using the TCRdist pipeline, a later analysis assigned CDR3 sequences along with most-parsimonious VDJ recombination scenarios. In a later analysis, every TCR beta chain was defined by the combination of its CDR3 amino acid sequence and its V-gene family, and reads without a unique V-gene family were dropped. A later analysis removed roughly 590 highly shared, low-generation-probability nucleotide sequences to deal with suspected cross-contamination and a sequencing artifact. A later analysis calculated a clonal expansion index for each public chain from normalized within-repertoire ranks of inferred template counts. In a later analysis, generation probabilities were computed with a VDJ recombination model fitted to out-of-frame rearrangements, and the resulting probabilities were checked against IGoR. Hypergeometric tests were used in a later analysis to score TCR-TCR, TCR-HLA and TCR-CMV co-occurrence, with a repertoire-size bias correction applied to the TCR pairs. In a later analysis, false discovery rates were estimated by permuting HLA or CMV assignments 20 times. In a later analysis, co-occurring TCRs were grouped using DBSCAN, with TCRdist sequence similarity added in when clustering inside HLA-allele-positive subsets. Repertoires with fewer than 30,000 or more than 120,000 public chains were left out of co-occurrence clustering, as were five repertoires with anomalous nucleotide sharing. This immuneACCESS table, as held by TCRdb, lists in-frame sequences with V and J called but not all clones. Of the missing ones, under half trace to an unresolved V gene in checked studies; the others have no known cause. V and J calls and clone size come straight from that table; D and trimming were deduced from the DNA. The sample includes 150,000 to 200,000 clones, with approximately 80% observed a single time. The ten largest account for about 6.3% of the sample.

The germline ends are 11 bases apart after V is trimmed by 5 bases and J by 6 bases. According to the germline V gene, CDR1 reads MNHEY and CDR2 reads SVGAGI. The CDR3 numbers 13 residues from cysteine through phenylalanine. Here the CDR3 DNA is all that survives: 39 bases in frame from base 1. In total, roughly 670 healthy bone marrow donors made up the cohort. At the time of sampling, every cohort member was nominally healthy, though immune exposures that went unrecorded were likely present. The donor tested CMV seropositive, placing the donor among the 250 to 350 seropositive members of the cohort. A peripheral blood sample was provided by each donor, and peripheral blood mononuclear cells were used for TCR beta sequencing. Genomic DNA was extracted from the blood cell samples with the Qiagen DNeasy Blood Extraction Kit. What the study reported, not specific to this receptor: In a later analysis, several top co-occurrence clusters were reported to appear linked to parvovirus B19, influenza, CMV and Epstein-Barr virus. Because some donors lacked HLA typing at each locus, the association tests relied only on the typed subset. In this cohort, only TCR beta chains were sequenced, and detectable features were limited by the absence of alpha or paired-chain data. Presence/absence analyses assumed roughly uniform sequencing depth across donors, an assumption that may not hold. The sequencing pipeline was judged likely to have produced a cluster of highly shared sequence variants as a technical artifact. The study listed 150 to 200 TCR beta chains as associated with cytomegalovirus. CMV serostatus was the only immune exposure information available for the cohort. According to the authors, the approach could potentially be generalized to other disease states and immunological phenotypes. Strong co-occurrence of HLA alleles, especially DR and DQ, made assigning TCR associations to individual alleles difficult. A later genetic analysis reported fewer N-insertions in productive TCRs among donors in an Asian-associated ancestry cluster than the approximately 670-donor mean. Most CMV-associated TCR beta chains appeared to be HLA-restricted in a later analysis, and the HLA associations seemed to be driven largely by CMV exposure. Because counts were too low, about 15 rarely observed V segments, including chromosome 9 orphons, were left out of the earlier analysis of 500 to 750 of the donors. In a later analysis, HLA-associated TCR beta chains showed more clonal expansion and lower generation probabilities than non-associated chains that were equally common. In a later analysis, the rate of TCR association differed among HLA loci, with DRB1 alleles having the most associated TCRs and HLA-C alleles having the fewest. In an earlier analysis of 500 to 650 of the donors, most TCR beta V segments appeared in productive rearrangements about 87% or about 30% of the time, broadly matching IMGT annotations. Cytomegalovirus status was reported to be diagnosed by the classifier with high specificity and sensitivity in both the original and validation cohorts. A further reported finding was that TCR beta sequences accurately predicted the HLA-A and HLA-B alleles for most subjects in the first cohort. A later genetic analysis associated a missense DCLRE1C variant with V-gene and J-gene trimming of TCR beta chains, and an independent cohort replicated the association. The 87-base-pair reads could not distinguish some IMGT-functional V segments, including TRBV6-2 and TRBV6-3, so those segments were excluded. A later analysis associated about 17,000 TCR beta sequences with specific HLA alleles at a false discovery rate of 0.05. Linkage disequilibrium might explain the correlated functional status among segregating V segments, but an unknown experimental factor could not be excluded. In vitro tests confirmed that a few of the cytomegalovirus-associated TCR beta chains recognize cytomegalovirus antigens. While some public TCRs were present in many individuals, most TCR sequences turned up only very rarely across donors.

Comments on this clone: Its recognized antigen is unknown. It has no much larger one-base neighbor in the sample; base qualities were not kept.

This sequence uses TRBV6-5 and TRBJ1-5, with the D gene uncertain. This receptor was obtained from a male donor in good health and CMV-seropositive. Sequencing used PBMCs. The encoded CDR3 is CASSPIPVQPQHF. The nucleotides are TGTGCCAGCAGTCCCATCCCGGTTCAGCCCCAGCATTTT.